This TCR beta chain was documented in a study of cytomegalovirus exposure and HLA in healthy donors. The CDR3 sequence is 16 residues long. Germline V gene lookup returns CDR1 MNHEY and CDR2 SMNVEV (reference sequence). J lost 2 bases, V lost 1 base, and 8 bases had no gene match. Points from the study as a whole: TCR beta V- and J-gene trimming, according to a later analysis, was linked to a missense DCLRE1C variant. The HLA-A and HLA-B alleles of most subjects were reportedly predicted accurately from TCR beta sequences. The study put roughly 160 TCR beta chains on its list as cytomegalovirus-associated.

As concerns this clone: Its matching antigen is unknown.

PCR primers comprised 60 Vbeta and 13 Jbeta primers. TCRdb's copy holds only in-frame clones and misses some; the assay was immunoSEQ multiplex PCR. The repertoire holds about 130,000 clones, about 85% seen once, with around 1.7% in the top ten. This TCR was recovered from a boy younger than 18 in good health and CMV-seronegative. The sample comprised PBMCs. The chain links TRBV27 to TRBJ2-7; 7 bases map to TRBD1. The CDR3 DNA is TGTGCCAGCAGTTTATTGTCGACAGGGAACACCTACGAGCAGTACTTC. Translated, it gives CASSLLSTGNTYEQYF.